The 18 T cell receptor beta chains in this list originate from one sample, sequenced in a study of blood T cell repertoires in COVID-19. The repertoire was sequenced with immunoSEQ multiplex PCR; TCRdb's copy has only in-frame clones and lacks some. Seen here are fewer than 200,000 clones, about 88% observed once, and the top ten hold roughly 9%. Sequencing was performed on PBMCs or T cells enriched from blood (not recorded which). These receptors all come from a woman aged 18-29 years who had recovered from COVID-19.

The J gene is TRBJ1-2, the V gene TRBV9, with 7 positions matching TRBD1. The CDR3 runs 16 residues. The germline CDR1 and CDR2 sequences are SGDLS and YYNGEE. Trimming at V came to 7 bases and at J to 10 bases, leaving 22 bases not matched to a gene. For the CDR3, the DNA is TGTGCCAGCCAGGGGGTAGAGGGAGAGGTACAGGGAGCCTACACCTTC. Translated: CASQGVEGEVQGAYTF.

The rearrangement uses TRBV29-1 and TRBJ1-2; possible D gene TRBD1, 6 bases. CDR3 length: 11 residues. CDR1 is SQVTM and CDR2 is ANQGSEA in the germline V gene. V was clipped by 4 bases and J by 6 bases, with 9 bases between them. The DNA of the CDR3 is TGCAGCGTTGGGACAGTCAATGGCTACACCTTC. This sequence encodes CSVGTVNGYTF.

J is TRBJ2-7 and V is TRBV19; TRBD2 is a possible D gene (6 bases). CDR1 and CDR2 (germline): LNHDA, SQIVND (reference sequence). V was cut by 5 bases and J by 4 bases, with 9 bases left in between. The CDR3 consists of 12 residues. CDR3 in amino acids: CASSADYYEQYF. CDR3 sequence (DNA): TGTGCCAGTAGTGCGGACTATTACGAGCAGTACTTC.

The CDR3 protein is CASSGAHPTDTQYF. As DNA, the CDR3 is TGTGCCAGCAGTGGGGCTCATCCCACAGATACGCAGTATTTT. The chain has TRBV9 and TRBJ2-3; D may be TRBD1 (5 bases). This CDR3 region has 14 residues. Germline V gene lookup returns CDR1 SGDLS and CDR2 YYNGEE. V lost 5 bases to trimming and J lost 2 bases, with 12 bases between them.

The chain employs TRBV11-3 and TRBJ1-5; D is unclear. This CDR3 spans 18 amino acids. Germline CDR1 reads SGHNT; CDR2 reads YENEEA. V dropped 0 bases and J dropped 0 bases, with 15 bases sitting between them. The CDR3 loop is CASSLDSTAPNSNQPQHF. Here the CDR3 DNA reads TGTGCCAGCAGCTTAGATTCTACAGCTCCAAATAGCAATCAGCCCCAGCATTTT. Looking up the rest from reference TRBV11-3 and TRBJ1-5 gives the full variable domain: EAGVVQSPRYKIIEKKQPVAFWCNPISGHNTLYWYLQNLGQGPELLIRYENEEAVDDSQLPKDRFSAERLKGVDSTLKIQPAELGDSAVYLCASSLDSTAPNSNQPQHFGDGTRLSIL.

The rearrangement joins TRBV5-5 to TRBJ1-1; D possibly corresponds to TRBD1 (6 bases). The germline V gene encodes CDR1 SGHKS and CDR2 YYEKEE (reference sequence). Deletions cut 0 bases from V and 6 bases from J, with 24 bases between. CDR3 size: 18 residues. The CDR3 DNA reads as TGTGCCAGCAGCTTGGCCCATGGGGGCCGAGACAGGATCGCTGAAGCTTTCTTT. Translated, it gives CASSLAHGGRDRIAEAFF.

The chain links TRBV28 to TRBJ1-6; TRBD1 agrees at 9 bases. The J segment lost 10 bases and the V segment lost 7 bases, leaving 5 bases of the junction unmatched. Germline V gene lookup returns CDR1 MDHEN and CDR2 SYDVKM. The CDR3 spans 13 residues. The CDR3 sequence is CASIDRGVSPLHF. The CDR3 DNA sequence: TGTGCCAGCATTGACAGGGGGGTATCACCCCTCCACTTT. The full variable domain, completed using reference TRBV28 and TRBJ1-6, is DVKVTQSSRYLVKRTGEKVFLECVQDMDHENMFWYRQDPGLGLRLIYFSYDVKMKEKGDIPEGYSVSREKKERFSLILESASTNQTSMYLCASIDRGVSPLHFGNGTRLTVT.

The chain couples TRBV11-2 to TRBJ1-4; no firm D call. Germline CDR1 and CDR2: SGHAT and FQNNGV. This CDR3 contains 14 residues. The germline V and J ends were trimmed by 3 bases and 8 bases, with 13 bases remaining between them. The DNA of the CDR3 is TGTGCCAGCAGCTTTGGGCATTCGACCGAAAAACTGTTTTTT. It translates to CASSFGHSTEKLFF. Complete variable domain (other parts from reference TRBV11-2 and TRBJ1-4): EAGVAQSPRYKIIEKRQSVAFWCNPISGHATLYWYQQILGQGPKLLIQFQNNGVVDDSQLPKDRFSAERLKGVDSTLKIQPAKLEDSAVYLCASSFGHSTEKLFFGSGTQLSVL.

This clone was detected only a few times. The chain uses TRBV6-5 and TRBJ1-5; a possible D gene is TRBD1 (6 bases). CDR3 length: 14 amino acids. The germline V gene encodes CDR1 MNHEY and CDR2 SVGAGI. Between the trimmed V and J ends, which lost 2 bases and 5 bases, there was a span of 10 bases. CDR3 coding DNA: TGTGCCAGCAGTTACGGGGGCCTCGATCAGCCCCAGCATTTT. It codes for CASSYGGLDQPQHF.

This chain connects TRBV15 to TRBJ1-5, with D possibly TRBD1 on 5 matching bases. The CDR3 covers 13 residues. Germline V gives CDR1 LNHNV, CDR2 YYDKDF (reference sequence). V was cut by 3 bases and J by 4 bases, with 7 bases left in between. The chain's CDR3 is CATSSRVNQPQHF. CDR3 coding DNA: TGTGCCACCAGCAGCAGGGTAAATCAGCCCCAGCATTTT.

The chain recombines TRBV7-2 with TRBJ1-3, with 9 positions matching TRBD1. The germline V gene has CDR1 SGHTA and CDR2 FQGNSA. The V gene end was trimmed by 5 bases and the J gene end by 6 bases; junction bases not matched to a gene: 8. This CDR3 spans 15 amino acids. CDR3 sequence (DNA): TGTGCCAGCAGCGTGACCGGGACAGGGTTAAACACCATATATTTT. Amino acids: CASSVTGTGLNTIYF.

This chain joins TRBV30 and TRBJ2-1; 7 bases align to TRBD1. In germline, CDR1 is GTSNPN, CDR2 SVGIG (reference sequence). With V trimmed by 0 bases and J by 4 bases, 6 bases remained unmatched. CDR3 size: 15 residues. The CDR3: CAWSVKGQPYNEQFF. Written as DNA, the CDR3 is TGTGCCTGGAGTGTGAAGGGACAGCCTTACAATGAGCAGTTCTTC.

The rearrangement uses TRBV6-5 and TRBJ2-5, with 9 bases aligning to TRBD1. J gave up 5 bases and V 4 bases, and 5 bases lay outside the gene matches. This CDR3 has 14 residues. The germline V gene encodes CDR1 MNHEY and CDR2 SVGAGI. The CDR3 region is CASSFTGGEETQYF. DNA for the CDR3: TGTGCCAGCAGTTTCACAGGGGGCGAGGAGACCCAGTACTTC.

The chain links TRBV5-1 to TRBJ2-1, with D tentatively TRBD2 (6 bases). CDR1 is SGHRS and CDR2 is YFSETQ in the germline V gene. The V end lost 5 bases, the J end lost 7 bases, and 13 bases lay between the germline ends. This CDR3 is 13 amino acids long. The chain's CDR3 is CASSTLARNEQFF. CDR3 bases: TGCGCCAGCAGTACACTAGCCAGAAATGAGCAGTTCTTC.

J is TRBJ2-3 and V is TRBV6-4; 9 bases match TRBD2. CDR1 MRHNA and CDR2 SNTAGT come from the germline V gene. The J segment lost 5 bases and the V segment lost 0 bases, leaving 6 bases of the junction unmatched. The CDR3 has 16 residues. CDR3: CASSDSMRGGGDTQYF. CDR3 nucleotide sequence: TGTGCCAGCAGTGACTCGATGCGGGGGGGAGGAGATACGCAGTATTTT.

This clone was recorded a few times. The rearrangement links TRBV18 to TRBJ1-1; TRBD1 aligns across 7 bases. CDR3 length: 15 amino acids. Per germline, CDR1 KGHSH and CDR2 LQKENI. V dropped 3 bases and J dropped 4; count of bases not matched to a gene: 8. The CDR3 region is CASSPTTSGGTEAFF. DNA of the CDR3: TGTGCCAGCTCACCTACCACCTCAGGGGGCACTGAAGCTTTCTTT.

The chain is built from TRBV5-1 and TRBJ1-1, with D hard to call. The CDR3 extends over 15 amino acids. Trimming took off 1 base at V and 1 base at J, with 11 bases between the two ends. Germline V gives CDR1 SGHRS, CDR2 YFSETQ. The CDR3 nucleotides are TGCGCCAGCAGCTTGAGCGCAGCTCAGAACACTGAAGCTTTCTTT. It yields the protein CASSLSAAQNTEAFF.

This clone was counted a few times. V is TRBV11-2 and J is TRBJ2-3; D remains unclear. V gave up 6 bases and J gave up 2 bases, with 15 bases separating them. The germline V gene encodes CDR1 SGHAT and CDR2 FQNNGV. The CDR3 loop spans 15 amino acids. The CDR3 DNA is TGTGCCAGCAGTCCCCCCGGTAGTCTCACAGATACGCAGTATTTT. As protein: CASSPPGSLTDTQYF.